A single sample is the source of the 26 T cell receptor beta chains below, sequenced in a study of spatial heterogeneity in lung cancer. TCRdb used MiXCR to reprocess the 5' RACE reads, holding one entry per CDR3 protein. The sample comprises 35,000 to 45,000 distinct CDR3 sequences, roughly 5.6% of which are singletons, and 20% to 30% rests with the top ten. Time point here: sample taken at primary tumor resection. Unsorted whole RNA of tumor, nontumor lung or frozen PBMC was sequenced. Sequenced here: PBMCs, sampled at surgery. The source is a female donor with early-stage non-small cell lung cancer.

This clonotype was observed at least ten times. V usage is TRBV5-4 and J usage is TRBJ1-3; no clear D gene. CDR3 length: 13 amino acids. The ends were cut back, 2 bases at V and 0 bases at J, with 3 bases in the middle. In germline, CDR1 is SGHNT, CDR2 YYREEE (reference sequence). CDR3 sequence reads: CASSFHSGNTIYF. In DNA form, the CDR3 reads TGTGCCAGCAGCTTCCACTCTGGAAACACCATATATTTT.

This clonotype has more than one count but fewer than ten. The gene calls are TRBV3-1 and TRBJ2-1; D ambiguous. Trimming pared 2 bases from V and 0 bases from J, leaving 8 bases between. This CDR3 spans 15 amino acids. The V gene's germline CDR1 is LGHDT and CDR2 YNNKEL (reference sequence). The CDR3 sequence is CASSQFRHSYNEQFF. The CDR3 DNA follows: TGTGCCAGCAGCCAATTCAGGCACTCCTACAATGAGCAGTTCTTC.

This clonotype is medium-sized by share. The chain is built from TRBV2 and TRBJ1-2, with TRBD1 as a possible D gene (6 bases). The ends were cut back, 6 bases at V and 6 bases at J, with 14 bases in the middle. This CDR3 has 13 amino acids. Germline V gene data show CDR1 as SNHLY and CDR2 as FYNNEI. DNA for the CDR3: TGTGCCAGCAGCCCCCAGGGGCCCGATGGCTACACCTTC. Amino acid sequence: CASSPQGPDGYTF.

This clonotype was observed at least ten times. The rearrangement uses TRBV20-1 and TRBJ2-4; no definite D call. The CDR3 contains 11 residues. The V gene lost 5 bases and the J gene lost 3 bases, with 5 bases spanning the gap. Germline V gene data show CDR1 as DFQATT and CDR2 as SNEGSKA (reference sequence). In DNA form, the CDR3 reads TGCAGTGCTCCTGACAAAAACATTCAGTACTTC. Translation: CSAPDKNIQYF.

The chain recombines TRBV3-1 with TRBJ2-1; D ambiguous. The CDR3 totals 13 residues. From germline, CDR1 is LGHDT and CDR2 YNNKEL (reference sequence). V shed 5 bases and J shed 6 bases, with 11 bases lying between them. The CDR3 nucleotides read TGTGCCAGCAGCTACGACGTAGGCAATGAGCAGTTCTTC. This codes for CASSYDVGNEQFF.

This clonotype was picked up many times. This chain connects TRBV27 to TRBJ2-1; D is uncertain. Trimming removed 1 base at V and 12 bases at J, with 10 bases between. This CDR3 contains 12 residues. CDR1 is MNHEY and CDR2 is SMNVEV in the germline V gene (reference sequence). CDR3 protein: CASSLWGSGQFF. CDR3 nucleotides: TGTGCCAGCAGTTTATGGGGAAGTGGGCAGTTCTTC.

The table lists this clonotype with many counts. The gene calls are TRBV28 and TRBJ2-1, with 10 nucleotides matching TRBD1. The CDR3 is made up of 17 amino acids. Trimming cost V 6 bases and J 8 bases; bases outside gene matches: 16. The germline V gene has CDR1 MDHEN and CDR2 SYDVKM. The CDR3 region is CASSYFWGDRGTDEQFF. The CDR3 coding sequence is TGTGCCAGCAGCTATTTTTGGGGGGACAGGGGTACGGATGAGCAGTTCTTC. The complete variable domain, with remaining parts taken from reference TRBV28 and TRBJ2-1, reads DVKVTQSSRYLVKRTGEKVFLECVQDMDHENMFWYRQDPGLGLRLIYFSYDVKMKEKGDIPEGYSVSREKKERFSLILESASTNQTSMYLCASSYFWGDRGTDEQFFGPGTRLTVL.

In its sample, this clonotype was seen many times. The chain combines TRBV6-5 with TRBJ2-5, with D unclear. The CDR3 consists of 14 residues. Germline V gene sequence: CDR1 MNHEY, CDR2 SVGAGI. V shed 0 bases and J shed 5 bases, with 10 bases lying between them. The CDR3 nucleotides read TGTGCCAGCAGTTACTCGAGGTCCGGTGAGACCCAGTACTTC. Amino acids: CASSYSRSGETQYF.

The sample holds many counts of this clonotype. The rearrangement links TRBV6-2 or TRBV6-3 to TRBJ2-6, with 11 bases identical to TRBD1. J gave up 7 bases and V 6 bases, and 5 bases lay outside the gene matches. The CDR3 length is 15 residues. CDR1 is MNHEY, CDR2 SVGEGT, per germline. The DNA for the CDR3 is TGTGCCAGCAGGGACAGGGGGCGCGGTGCCAACGTCCTGACTTTC. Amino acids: CASRDRGRGANVLTF.

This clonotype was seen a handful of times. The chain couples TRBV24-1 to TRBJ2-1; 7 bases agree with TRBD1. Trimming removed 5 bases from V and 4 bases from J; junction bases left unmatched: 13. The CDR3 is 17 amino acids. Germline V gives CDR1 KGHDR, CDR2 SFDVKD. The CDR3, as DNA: TGTGCCACCAGTGGACAGGGCGGAGGTCTAGGGTACAATGAGCAGTTCTTC. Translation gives CATSGQGGGLGYNEQFF.

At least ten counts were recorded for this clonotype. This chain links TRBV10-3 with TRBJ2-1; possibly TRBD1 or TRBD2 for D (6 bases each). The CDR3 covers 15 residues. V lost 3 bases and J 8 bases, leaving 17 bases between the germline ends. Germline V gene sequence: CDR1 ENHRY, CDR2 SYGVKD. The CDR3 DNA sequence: TGTGCCATCAGTGAACCGGGGGCGGGGAAGGATGAGCAGTTCTTC. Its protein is CAISEPGAGKDEQFF.

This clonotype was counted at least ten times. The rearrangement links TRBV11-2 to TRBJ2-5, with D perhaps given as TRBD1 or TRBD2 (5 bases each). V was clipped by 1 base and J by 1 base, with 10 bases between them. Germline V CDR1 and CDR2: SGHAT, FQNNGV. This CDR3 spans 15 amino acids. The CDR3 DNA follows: TGTGCCAGCAGCTTAGGCCTTGGGGGCCAAGAGACCCAGTACTTC. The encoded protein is CASSLGLGGQETQYF.

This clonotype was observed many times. CDR3 sequence: CASSLSRMNTEAFF. CDR3 in DNA: TGTGCCAGCAGCTTATCTCGGATGAACACTGAAGCTTTCTTT. The rearrangement joins TRBV7-9 to TRBJ1-1; D is ambiguous. Germline V gene lookup returns CDR1 SEHNR and CDR2 FQNEAQ (reference sequence). With 2 bases removed from V and 0 bases from J, the gap between germline ends came to 7 bases. The CDR3 totals 14 residues.

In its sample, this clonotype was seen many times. CDR3 coding DNA: TGTGCCAGCAGCCAAGAGTCGGTAATAGTTGGAGCCGGGGAGCTGTTTTTT. It encodes CASSQESVIVGAGELFF. The chain combines TRBV4-2 with TRBJ2-2; no clear D. V was clipped by 0 bases and J by 6 bases, with 17 bases between them. Germline V gives CDR1 LGHNA, CDR2 YNFKEQ. There are 17 residues in the CDR3.

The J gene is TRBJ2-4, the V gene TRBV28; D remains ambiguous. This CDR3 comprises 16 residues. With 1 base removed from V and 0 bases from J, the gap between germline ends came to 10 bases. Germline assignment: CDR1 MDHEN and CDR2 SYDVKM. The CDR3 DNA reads TGTGCCAGCAGTTTATCGGCCTTAAGAGCCAAAAACATTCAGTACTTC. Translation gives CASSLSALRAKNIQYF. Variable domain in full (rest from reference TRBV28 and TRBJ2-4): DVKVTQSSRYLVKRTGEKVFLECVQDMDHENMFWYRQDPGLGLRLIYFSYDVKMKEKGDIPEGYSVSREKKERFSLILESASTNQTSMYLCASSLSALRAKNIQYFGAGTRLSVL.

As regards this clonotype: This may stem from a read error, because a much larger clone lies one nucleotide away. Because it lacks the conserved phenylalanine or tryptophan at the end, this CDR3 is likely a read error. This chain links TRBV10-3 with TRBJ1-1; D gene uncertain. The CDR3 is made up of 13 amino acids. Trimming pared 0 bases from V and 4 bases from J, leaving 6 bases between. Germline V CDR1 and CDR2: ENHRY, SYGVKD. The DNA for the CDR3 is TGTGCCATCAGTGAGTCGGCAGGCACTGAAGCTTTCTTG. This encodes CAISESAGTEAFL.

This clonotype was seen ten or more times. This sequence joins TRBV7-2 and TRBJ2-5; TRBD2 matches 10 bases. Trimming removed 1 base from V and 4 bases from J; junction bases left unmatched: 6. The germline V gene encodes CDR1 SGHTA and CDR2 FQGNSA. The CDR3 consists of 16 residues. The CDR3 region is CASSLGVAGGGETQYF. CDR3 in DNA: TGTGCCAGCAGCTTAGGAGTAGCGGGGGGAGGAGAGACCCAGTACTTC.

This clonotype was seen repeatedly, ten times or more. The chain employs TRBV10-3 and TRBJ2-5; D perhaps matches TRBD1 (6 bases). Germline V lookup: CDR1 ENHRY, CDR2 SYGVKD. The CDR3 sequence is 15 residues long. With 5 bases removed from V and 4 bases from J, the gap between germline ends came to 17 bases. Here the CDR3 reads CAISTRTGLVETQYF. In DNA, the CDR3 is TGTGCCATCAGTACGAGAACAGGGTTGGTAGAGACCCAGTACTTC.

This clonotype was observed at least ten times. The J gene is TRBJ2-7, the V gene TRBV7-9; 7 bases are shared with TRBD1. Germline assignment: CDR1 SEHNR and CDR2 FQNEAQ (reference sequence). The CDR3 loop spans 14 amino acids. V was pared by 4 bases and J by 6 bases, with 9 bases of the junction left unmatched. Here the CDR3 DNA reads TGTGCCAGCAGCTCCTCTGACAGGGTAGGCGAGCAGTACTTC. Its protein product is CASSSSDRVGEQYF.

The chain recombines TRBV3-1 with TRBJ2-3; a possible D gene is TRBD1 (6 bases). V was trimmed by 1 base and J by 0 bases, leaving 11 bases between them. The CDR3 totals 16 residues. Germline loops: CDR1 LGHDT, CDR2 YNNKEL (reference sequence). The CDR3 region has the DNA TGTGCCAGCAGCCAAGGCACAGGGCTTAGCACAGATACGCAGTATTTT. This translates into CASSQGTGLSTDTQYF.

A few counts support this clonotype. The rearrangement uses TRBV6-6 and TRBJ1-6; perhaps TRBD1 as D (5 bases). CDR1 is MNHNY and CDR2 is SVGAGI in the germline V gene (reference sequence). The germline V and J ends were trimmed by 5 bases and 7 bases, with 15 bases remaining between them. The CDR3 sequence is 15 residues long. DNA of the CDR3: TGTGCCAGCAGTCGAGGGGCAGTCTCAAATTCACCCCTCCACTTT. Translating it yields CASSRGAVSNSPLHF.

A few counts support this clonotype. The CDR3 sequence is CASSPVGGLTYNEQFF. As DNA, the CDR3 is TGTGCCAGTAGCCCGGTGGGGGGCCTCACCTACAATGAGCAGTTCTTC. The genes are TRBV19 and TRBJ2-1; the D gene could be TRBD1 or TRBD2 (6 bases each). Germline values: CDR1 LNHDA, CDR2 SQIVND (reference sequence). V was shortened by 6 bases and J by 2 bases, with 17 bases between the two germline ends. This CDR3 has 16 amino acids.

CDR3 residues: CASTPAREINTIYF. CDR3 bases: TGTGCCAGCACCCCCGCCAGGGAGATAAACACCATATATTTT. The rearrangement joins TRBV28 to TRBJ1-3; D is perhaps TRBD1 (5 bases). Germline V gene sequence: CDR1 MDHEN, CDR2 SYDVKM. Between the trimmed V and J ends, which lost 7 bases and 6 bases, there was a span of 16 bases. CDR3 length equals 14 residues.

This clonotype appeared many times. CDR3 nucleotide sequence: TGCGCCAGCAGCCGTCGGACAGGGGGCTTAGGGGCTTTCTTT. This translates into CASSRRTGGLGAFF. The rearrangement joins TRBV5-1 to TRBJ1-1; 11 nucleotides line up with TRBD1. Unmatched junction bases numbered 10, after V lost 4 bases and J lost 11 bases. Germline V CDR1 and CDR2: SGHRS, YFSETQ. This CDR3 has 14 amino acids. Supplemented by reference TRBV5-1 and TRBJ1-1, the full variable domain reads KAGVTQTPRYLIKTRGQQVTLSCSPISGHRSVSWYQQTPGQGLQFLFEYFSETQRNKGNFPGRFSGRQFSNSRSEMNVSTLELGDSALYLCASSRRTGGLGAFFGQGTRLTVV.

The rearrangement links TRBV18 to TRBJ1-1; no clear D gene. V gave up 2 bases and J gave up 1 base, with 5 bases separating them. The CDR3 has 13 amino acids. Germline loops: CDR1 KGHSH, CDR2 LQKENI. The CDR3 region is CASSPKANTEAFF. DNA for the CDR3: TGTGCCAGCTCACCAAAGGCGAACACTGAAGCTTTCTTT. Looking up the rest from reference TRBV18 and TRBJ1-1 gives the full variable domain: NAGVMQNPRHLVRRRGQEARLRCSPMKGHSHVYWYRQLPEEGLKFMVYLQKENIIDESGMPKERFSAEFPKEGPSILRIQQVVRGDSAAYFCASSPKANTEAFFGQGTRLTVV.

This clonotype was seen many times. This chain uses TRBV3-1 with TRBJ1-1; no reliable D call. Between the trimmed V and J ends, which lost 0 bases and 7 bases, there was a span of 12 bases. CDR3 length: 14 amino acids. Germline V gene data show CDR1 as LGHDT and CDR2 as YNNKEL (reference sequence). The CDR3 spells CASSQDLGYSEAFF. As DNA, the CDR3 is TGTGCCAGCAGCCAAGACCTAGGGTACAGTGAAGCTTTCTTT.